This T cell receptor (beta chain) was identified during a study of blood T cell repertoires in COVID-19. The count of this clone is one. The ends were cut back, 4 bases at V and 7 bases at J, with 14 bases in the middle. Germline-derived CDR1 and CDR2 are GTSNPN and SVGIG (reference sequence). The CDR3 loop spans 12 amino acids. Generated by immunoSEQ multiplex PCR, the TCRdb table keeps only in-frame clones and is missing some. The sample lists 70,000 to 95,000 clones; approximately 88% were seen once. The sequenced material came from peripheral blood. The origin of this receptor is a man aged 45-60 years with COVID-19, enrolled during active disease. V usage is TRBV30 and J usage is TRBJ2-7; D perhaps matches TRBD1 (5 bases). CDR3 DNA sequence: TGTGCCTGGAATTCAGGGTTGGCGGAGCAGTACTTC. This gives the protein CAWNSGLAEQYF.